This TCR beta chain derives from a study of blood T cell repertoires in COVID-19. About the study: The samples span acute and convalescent COVID-19 from the United States, Italy and Spain.

Libraries were prepared by immunoSEQ multiplex PCR; TCRdb keeps only in-frame clonotypes and omits some of them. This sample has about 220,000 clones, with approximately 83% found just once. In its sample, this clone was seen a few times. Sequenced input: peripheral blood. This receptor was obtained from a woman in her fifties or sixties with acute or convalescent COVID-19.

The CDR3, as DNA: TGTGCCAGCAGCTCATCCGGGACTAGCGGGGGGGCCACAGATACGCAGTATTTT. Translated, it gives CASSSSGTSGGATDTQYF. The J gene is TRBJ2-3, the V gene TRBV12-1; no check of the table's D call, TRBD2, against the DNA was made. TRBV12-1 is reported as a pseudogene. This CDR3 is built from 18 residues.